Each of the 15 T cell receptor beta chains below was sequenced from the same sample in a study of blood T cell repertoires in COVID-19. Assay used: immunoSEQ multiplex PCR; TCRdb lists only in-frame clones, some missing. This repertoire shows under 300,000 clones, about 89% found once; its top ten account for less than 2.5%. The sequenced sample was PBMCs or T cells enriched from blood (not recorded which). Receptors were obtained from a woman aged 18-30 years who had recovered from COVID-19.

CDR3 in amino acids: CASSPRPGVQPQHF. CDR3 coding DNA: TGTGCCAGCAGCCCCCGGCCAGGGGTTCAGCCCCAGCATTTT. The V and J genes are TRBV28 and TRBJ1-5; D may be TRBD1 (6 bases). Between the trimmed V and J ends, which lost 6 bases and 6 bases, there was a span of 15 bases. The CDR3 runs 14 residues. In germline, CDR1 is MDHEN, CDR2 SYDVKM.

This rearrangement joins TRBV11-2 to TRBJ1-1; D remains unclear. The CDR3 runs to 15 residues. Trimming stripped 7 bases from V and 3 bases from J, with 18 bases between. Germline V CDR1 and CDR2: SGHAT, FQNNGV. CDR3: CASKEVPLRDTEAFF. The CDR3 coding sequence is TGTGCCAGCAAGGAAGTTCCCCTGAGGGACACTGAAGCTTTCTTT.

CDR3 protein: CASSPDGFLNTEAFF. The CDR3 coding sequence is TGTGCCAGCTCACCAGACGGGTTTCTGAACACTGAAGCTTTCTTT. The chain recombines TRBV18 with TRBJ1-1; D is unclear. The CDR3 has 15 amino acids. Germline lookup yields CDR1 KGHSH and CDR2 LQKENI. The V and J ends lost 2 bases and 0 bases respectively, with 10 bases between them. The full variable domain, completed using reference TRBV18 and TRBJ1-1, is NAGVMQNPRHLVRRRGQEARLRCSPMKGHSHVYWYRQLPEEGLKFMVYLQKENIIDESGMPKERFSAEFPKEGPSILRIQQVVRGDSAAYFCASSPDGFLNTEAFFGQGTRLTVV.

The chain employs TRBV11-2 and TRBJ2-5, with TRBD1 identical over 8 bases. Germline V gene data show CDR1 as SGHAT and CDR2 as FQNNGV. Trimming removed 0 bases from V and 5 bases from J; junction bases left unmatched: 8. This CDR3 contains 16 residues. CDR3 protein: CASSLEGQGALETQYF. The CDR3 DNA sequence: TGTGCCAGCAGCTTAGAAGGGCAGGGGGCCTTGGAGACCCAGTACTTC.

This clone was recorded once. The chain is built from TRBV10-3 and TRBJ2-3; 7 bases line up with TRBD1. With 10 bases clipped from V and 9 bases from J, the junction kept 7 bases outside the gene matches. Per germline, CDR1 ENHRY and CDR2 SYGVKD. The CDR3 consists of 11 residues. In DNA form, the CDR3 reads TGTGCCACGATCACAGGGGACACGCAGTATTTT. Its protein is CATITGDTQYF.

The DNA for the CDR3 is TGCGCCAGCAGCCAAGAAAGCCCGCACGATGAGCAGTTCTTC. Translating it yields CASSQESPHDEQFF. The rearrangement uses TRBV4-1 and TRBJ2-1, with unresolved D. Trimming removed 0 bases from V and 8 bases from J, with 11 bases in between. The CDR3 spans 14 residues. The germline V gene encodes CDR1 MGHRA and CDR2 YSYEKL.

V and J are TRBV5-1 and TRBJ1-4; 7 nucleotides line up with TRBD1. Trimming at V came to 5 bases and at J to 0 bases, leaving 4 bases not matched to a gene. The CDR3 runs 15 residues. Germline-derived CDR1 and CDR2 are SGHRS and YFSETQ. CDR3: CASSIQGTTNEKLFF. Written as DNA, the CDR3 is TGCGCCAGCAGTATACAGGGGACAACTAATGAAAAACTGTTTTTT.

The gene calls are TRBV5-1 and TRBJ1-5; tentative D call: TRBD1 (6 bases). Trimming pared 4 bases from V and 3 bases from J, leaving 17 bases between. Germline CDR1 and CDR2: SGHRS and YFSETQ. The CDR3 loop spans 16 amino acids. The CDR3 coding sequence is TGCGCCAGCAGCCCAACTACAGGGCTTCCCAATCAGCCCCAGCATTTT. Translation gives CASSPTTGLPNQPQHF.

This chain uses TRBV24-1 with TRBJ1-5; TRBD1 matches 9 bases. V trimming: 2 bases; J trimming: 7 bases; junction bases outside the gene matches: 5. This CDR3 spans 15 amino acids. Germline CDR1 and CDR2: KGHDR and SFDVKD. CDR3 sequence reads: CATSDSGQGMQPQHF. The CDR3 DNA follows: TGTGCCACCAGTGATTCCGGACAGGGGATGCAGCCCCAGCATTTT.

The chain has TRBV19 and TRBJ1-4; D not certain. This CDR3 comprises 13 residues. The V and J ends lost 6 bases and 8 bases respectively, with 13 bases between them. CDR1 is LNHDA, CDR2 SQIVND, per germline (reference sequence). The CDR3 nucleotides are TGTGCCAGTAGCACCGGTGTTAGAGAAAAACTGTTTTTT. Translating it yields CASSTGVREKLFF. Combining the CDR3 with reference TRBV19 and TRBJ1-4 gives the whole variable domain DGGITQSPKYLFRKEGQNVTLSCEQNLNHDAMYWYRQDPGQGLRLIYYSQIVNDFQKGDIAEGYSVSREKKESFPLTVTSAQKNPTAFYLCASSTGVREKLFFGSGTQLSVL.

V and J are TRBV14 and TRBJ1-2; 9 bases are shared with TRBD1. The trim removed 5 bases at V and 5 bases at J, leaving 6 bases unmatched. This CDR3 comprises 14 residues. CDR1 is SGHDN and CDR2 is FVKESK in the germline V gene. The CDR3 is CASSKQGAYYGYTF. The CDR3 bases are TGTGCCAGCAGCAAACAGGGGGCTTATTATGGCTACACCTTC.

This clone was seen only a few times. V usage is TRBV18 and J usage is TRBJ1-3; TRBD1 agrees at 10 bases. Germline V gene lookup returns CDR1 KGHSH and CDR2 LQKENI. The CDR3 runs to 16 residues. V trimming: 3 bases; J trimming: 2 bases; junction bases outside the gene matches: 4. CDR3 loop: CASSPTGTGAGNTIYF. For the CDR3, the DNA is TGTGCCAGCTCACCCACCGGGACAGGGGCTGGAAACACCATATATTTT.

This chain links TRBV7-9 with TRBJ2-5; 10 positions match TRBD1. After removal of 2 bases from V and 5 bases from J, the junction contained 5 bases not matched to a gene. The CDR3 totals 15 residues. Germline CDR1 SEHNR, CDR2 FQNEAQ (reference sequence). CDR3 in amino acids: CASSLTTGGGETQYF. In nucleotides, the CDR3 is TGTGCCAGCAGCTTAACGACAGGGGGCGGGGAGACCCAGTACTTC.

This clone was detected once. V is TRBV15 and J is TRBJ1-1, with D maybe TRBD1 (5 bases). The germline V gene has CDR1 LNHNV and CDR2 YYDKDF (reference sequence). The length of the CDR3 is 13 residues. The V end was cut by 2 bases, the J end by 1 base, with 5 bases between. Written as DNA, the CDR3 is TGTGCCACCAGCAGACAGGGGAACACTGAAGCTTTCTTT. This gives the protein CATSRQGNTEAFF.

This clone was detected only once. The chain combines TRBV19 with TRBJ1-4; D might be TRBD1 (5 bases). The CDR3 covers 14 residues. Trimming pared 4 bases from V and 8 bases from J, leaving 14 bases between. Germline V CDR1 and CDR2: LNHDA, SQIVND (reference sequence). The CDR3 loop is CASSTGYGDEKLFF. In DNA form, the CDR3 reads TGTGCCAGTAGTACAGGGTATGGTGACGAAAAACTGTTTTTT.